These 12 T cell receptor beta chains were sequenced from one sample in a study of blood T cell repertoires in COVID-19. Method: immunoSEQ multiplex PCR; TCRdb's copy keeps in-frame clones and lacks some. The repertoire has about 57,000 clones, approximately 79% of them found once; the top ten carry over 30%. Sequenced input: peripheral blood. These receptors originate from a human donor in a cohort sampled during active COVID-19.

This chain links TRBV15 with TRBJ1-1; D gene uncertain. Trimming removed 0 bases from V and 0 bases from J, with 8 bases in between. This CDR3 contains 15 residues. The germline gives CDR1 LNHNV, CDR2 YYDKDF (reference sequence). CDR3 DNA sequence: TGTGCCACCAGCAGAGATTGGCAGATGAACACTGAAGCTTTCTTT. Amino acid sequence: CATSRDWQMNTEAFF. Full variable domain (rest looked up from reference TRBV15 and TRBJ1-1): DAMVIQNPRYQVTQFGKPVTLSCSQTLNHNVMYWYQQKSSQAPKLLFHYYDKDFNNEADTPDNFQSRRPNTSFCFLDIRSPGLGDTAMYLCATSRDWQMNTEAFFGQGTRLTVV.

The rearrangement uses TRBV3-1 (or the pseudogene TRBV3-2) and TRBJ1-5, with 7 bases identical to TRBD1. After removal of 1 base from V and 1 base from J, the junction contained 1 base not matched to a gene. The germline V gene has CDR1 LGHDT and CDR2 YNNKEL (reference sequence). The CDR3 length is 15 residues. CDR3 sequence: CASSQAGGSNQPQHF. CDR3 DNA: TGTGCCAGCAGCCAAGCAGGGGGAAGCAATCAGCCCCAGCATTTT.

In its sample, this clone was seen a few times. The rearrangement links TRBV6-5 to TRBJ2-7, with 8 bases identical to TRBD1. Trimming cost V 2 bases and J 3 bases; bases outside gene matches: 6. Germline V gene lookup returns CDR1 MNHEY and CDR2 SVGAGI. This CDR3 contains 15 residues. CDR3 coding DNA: TGTGCCAGCAGTTACAGCGACAGGGGCTTCTACGAGCAGTACTTC. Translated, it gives CASSYSDRGFYEQYF.

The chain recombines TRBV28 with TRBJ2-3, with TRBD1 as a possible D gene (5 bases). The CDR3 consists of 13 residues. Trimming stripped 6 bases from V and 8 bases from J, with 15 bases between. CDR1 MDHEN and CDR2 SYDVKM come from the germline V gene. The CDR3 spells CASSYQGVGTQYF. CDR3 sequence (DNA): TGTGCCAGCAGCTACCAGGGCGTCGGTACGCAGTATTTT.

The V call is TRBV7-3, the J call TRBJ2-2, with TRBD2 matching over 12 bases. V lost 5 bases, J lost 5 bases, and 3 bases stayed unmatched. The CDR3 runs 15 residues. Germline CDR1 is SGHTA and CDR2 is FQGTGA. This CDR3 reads CASSPTSGRTGELFF. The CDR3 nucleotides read TGTGCCAGCAGCCCGACTAGCGGGAGAACCGGGGAGCTGTTTTTT.

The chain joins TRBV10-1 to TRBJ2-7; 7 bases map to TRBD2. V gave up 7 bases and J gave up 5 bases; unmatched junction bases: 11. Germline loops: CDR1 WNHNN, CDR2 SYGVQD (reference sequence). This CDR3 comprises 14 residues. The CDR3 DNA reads TGCGCCAGCACCCCGGCAGCGGGAACGGACGAGCAGTACTTC. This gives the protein CASTPAAGTDEQYF.

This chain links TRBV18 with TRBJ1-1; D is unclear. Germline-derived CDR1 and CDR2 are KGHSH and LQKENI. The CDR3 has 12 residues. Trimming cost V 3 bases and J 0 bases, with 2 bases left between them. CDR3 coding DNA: TGTGCCAGCTCACCCTTGAACACTGAAGCTTTCTTT. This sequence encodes CASSPLNTEAFF. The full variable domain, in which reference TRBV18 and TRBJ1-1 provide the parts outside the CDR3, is NAGVMQNPRHLVRRRGQEARLRCSPMKGHSHVYWYRQLPEEGLKFMVYLQKENIIDESGMPKERFSAEFPKEGPSILRIQQVVRGDSAAYFCASSPLNTEAFFGQGTRLTVV.

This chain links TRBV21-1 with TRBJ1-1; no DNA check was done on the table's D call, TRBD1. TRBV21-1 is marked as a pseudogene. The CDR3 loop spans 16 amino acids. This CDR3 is CASSKGRDRGSTEAFF. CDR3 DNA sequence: TGTGCCAGCAGCAAAGGACGGGACAGGGGAAGCACTGAAGCTTTCTTT.

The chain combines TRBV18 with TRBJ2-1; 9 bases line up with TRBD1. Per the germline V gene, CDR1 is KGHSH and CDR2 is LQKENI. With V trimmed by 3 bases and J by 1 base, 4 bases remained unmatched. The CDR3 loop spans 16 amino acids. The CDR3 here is CASSPLQGASYNEQFF. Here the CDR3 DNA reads TGTGCCAGCTCACCGCTACAGGGGGCTTCCTACAATGAGCAGTTCTTC.

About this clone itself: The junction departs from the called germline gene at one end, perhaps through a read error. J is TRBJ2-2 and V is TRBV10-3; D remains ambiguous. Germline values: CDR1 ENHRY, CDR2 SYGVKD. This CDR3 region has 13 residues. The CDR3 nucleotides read TGTGCCATCAGCAACACGAAAACCGGGGAGCTGTTTTTT. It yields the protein CAISNTKTGELFF.

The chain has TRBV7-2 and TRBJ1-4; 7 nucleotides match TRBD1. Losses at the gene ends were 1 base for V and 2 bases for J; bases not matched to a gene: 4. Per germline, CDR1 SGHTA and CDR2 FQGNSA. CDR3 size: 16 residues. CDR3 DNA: TGTGCCAGCAGCTTAGAGACAGGGAGGACTAATGAAAAACTGTTTTTT. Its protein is CASSLETGRTNEKLFF.

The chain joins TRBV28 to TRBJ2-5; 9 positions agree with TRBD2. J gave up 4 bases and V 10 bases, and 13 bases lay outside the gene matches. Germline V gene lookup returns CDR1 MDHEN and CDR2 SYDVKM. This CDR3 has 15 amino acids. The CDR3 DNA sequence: TGTGCCACCATAGCAGCGGGAGGCAACGGAGAGACCCAGTACTTC. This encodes CATIAAGGNGETQYF.